This is a list of T cell receptor beta chains from one sample in a study of OX40 agonist ivuxolimab in advanced cancers. This table comes from immunoSEQ multiplex PCR, and its TCRdb copy is limited to in-frame clones, with some not included. The sample yields about 99,000 clones, roughly nine tenths seen once. The sample here was CD4+ or CD8+ T cells sorted from blood, taken in a trial of the OX40 agonist ivuxolimab. These receptors were taken from an adult with an advanced solid tumor such as melanoma, head and neck, liver or kidney cancer. The CDR3 runs from the conserved cysteine through the conserved F or W. The D gene is left open where the match is weak. A row's size may be missing; if present it is once, few, many or a size class.

J gene,V gene,clone size,D gene,CDR3 protein,CDR3 DNA
TRBJ2-7,TRBV11-3,.,.,CASSPQPGTHDEQYF,TGTGCCAGCAGCCCTCAACCCGGGACACACGACGAGCAGTACTTC
TRBJ2-5,TRBV5-5,.,.,CASSFGETQYF,TGTGCCAGCAGCTTTGGGGAGACCCAGTACTTC
TRBJ2-4,TRBV2,.,TRBD2,CASSARAGGADQKNNQYF,TGTGCCAGCAGTGCGCGGGCGGGGGGCGCGGACCAGAAAAACAATCAGTACTTC
TRBJ2-5,TRBV6-6,.,.,CASSYPPPGKETQYF,TGTGCCAGCAGTTACCCCCCCCCGGGCAAAGAGACCCAGTACTTC
TRBJ2-1,TRBV5-1,.,.,CASRLRRDSQNGEQFF,TGCGCCAGCAGGCTTCGACGGGACTCCCAGAATGGGGAGCAGTTCTTC
TRBJ2-7,TRBV5-1,.,TRBD2,CASSPGLAAYEQYF,TGCGCCAGCAGCCCTGGACTAGCAGCCTACGAGCAGTACTTC
TRBJ2-1,TRBV15,.,TRBD2,CATSRPHGLAGGASYNEQFF,TGTGCCACCAGCAGACCTCATGGACTAGCGGGAGGGGCCTCCTACAATGAGCAGTTCTTC
TRBJ2-7,TRBV14,.,TRBD2,CASSPGTSGISYEQYF,TGTGCCAGCAGCCCCGGGACTAGCGGGATCTCCTACGAGCAGTACTTC
TRBJ2-1,TRBV6-5,.,.,CASSYPVGEQFF,TGTGCCAGCAGTTACCCGGTAGGTGAGCAGTTCTTC
TRBJ2-3,TRBV7-2,.,.,CASSKQGRGTDTQYF,TGTGCCAGCAGCAAACAGGGGAGGGGTACAGATACGCAGTATTTT
TRBJ2-6,TRBV7-2,.,.,CASKSSWGGSKANVLTF,TGTGCCAGCAAAAGTTCCTGGGGTGGCTCGAAGGCCAACGTCCTGACTTTC
TRBJ2-2,TRBV6-6,once,.,CASNPTLATGELFF,TGTGCCAGCAATCCCACCCTAGCCACCGGGGAGCTGTTTTTT
TRBJ2-2,TRBV15,.,.,CATSGQTFTGELFF,TGTGCCACCAGCGGGCAGACCTTCACCGGGGAGCTGTTTTTT
TRBJ2-7,TRBV28,few,TRBD1,CASSFLQGAYEQYF,TGTGCCAGCAGTTTTTTGCAGGGGGCCTACGAGCAGTACTTC
TRBJ2-2,TRBV5-1,once,.,CASSSGQRNTGELFF,TGCGCCAGCAGCAGCGGACAGAGGAACACCGGGGAGCTGTTTTTT
TRBJ1-2,TRBV5-6,.,.,CASSLAAANYGYTF,TGTGCCAGCAGCTTGGCGGCAGCTAACTATGGCTACACCTTC
TRBJ1-4,TRBV5-1,.,.,CASSWGDYNEKLFF,TGCGCCAGCAGCTGGGGGGATTATAATGAAAAACTGTTTTTT
TRBJ2-1,TRBV11-3,.,.,CASSQGVYNEQFF,TGTGCCAGCAGTCAAGGGGTCTACAATGAGCAGTTCTTC
TRBJ1-2,TRBV4-2,.,.,CASSQDLRNYGYTF,TGTGCCAGCAGCCAAGACTTAAGAAACTATGGCTACACCTTC
TRBJ2-1,TRBV19,.,TRBD2,CASSIRASGSGTYNEQFF,TGTGCCAGTAGTATCAGGGCTAGCGGGTCCGGAACTTACAATGAGCAGTTCTTC
TRBJ2-7,TRBV6-6,.,.,CASSYSQGPYEQYF,TGTGCCAGCAGTTACTCGCAAGGCCCCTACGAGCAGTACTTC
TRBJ1-2,TRBV7-9,.,.,CASSSRANYGYTF,TGTGCCAGCAGCTCGCGCGCTAACTATGGCTACACCTTC
TRBJ2-1,TRBV7-2,.,.,CASSLGGMGYNEQFF,TGTGCCAGCAGCTTAGGAGGGATGGGGTACAATGAGCAGTTCTTC
TRBJ2-4,TRBV5-8,.,.,CASSRLELGRNIQYF,TGTGCCAGCAGTCGCCTAGAACTCGGGAGAAACATTCAGTACTTC
TRBJ2-1,TRBV7-9,.,TRBD2,CASSLDAGGLGEQFF,TGTGCCAGCAGCTTAGACGCGGGAGGGCTTGGTGAGCAGTTCTTC
TRBJ2-7,TRBV7-6,.,.,CASSLGVAAYEQYF,TGTGCCAGCAGCTTAGGGGTAGCCGCCTACGAGCAGTACTTC
TRBJ2-7,TRBV7-8,.,TRBD2,CASSLVALAGGFYEQYF,TGTGCCAGCAGCTTAGTAGCACTAGCGGGAGGATTCTACGAGCAGTACTTC
TRBJ2-7,TRBV2,.,.,CASSGNRLSSYEQYF,TGTGCCAGCAGTGGTAACAGGTTAAGCTCCTACGAGCAGTACTTC
TRBJ1-3,TRBV7-6,.,.,CASSLEGRGLSGNTIYF,TGTGCCAGCAGCTTAGAGGGGCGGGGGCTATCAGGAAACACCATATATTTT
TRBJ1-5,TRBV4-2,few,TRBD1,CASSQRDRVNQPQHF,TGTGCCAGCAGCCAACGGGACAGGGTAAATCAGCCCCAGCATTTT